The clone carrying this TCR beta chain was seen only a few times. The sample originates from a study of blood T cell repertoires in COVID-19. The length of the CDR3 is 14 residues. Germline CDR1 is MNHEY and CDR2 is SVGAGI. The V and J ends lost 6 bases and 1 base respectively, with 12 bases between them. Authors' analysis steps: Amplification with reference gene primers provided the estimates of nucleated cell counts. This table comes from immunoSEQ multiplex PCR, and its TCRdb copy is limited to in-frame clones, with some not included. That table supplies the V and J calls and clone size; D and trimming were determined from the DNA. Here the sample spans about 82,000 clones, roughly three quarters being singletons.

Material: peripheral blood. The TCR sequence derives from a man aged 60-69 years with COVID-19, enrolled during active disease. The chain is built from TRBV6-5 and TRBJ1-1; TRBD1 might be the D (5 bases). This chain's CDR3 is CASRDINWNTEAFF. The DNA for the CDR3 is TGTGCCAGCAGGGACATCAACTGGAACACTGAAGCTTTCTTT.